A selection of T cell receptor beta chains follows, all from one sample in a study of control samples from healthy donors and cancer patients. Only in-frame clones appear in the TCRdb table, and some are missing; sequencing was by immunoSEQ multiplex PCR. Of about 190,000 clones in the sample, about nine tenths were seen once. Material: blood. All receptors come from a young man in good health. Both conserved end residues are part of each CDR3. D genes are given only for firm matches. A clone size is listed for some rows: how often the clone was seen (once, few, many), or a class if it is expanded.

d_call j_call v_call clone_size cdr3_aa cdr3_nt
- TRBJ2-2 TRBV5-8 - CASEGPPGELFF TGTGCCAGCGAGGGCCCACCCGGGGAGCTGTTTTTT
- TRBJ2-1 TRBV2 - CASSEQALNNEQFF TGTGCCAGCTCGGAACAGGCCTTAAACAATGAGCAGTTCTTC
- TRBJ2-3 TRBV19 - CASSPRASTDTQYF TGTGCCAGTAGTCCCAGGGCTAGCACAGATACGCAGTATTTT
- TRBJ2-3 TRBV19 - CASSYGGTQYF TGTGCCAGTAGCTACGGGGGTACGCAGTATTTT
TRBD2 TRBJ2-4 TRBV9 - CASSVGAAGGAKNIQYF TGTGCCAGCAGCGTAGGGGCGGCGGGGGGAGCCAAAAACATTCAGTACTTC
TRBD1 TRBJ2-1 TRBV5-1 - CASSFIWDSNGEQFF TGCGCCAGCAGCTTCATATGGGACAGTAACGGTGAGCAGTTCTTC
- TRBJ2-5 TRBV5-4 - CASSLGGQETQYF TGTGCCAGCAGCTTGGGCGGACAAGAGACCCAGTACTTC
- TRBJ1-2 TRBV2 - CASSGVLWNGYTF TGTGCCAGCAGTGGAGTGTTATGGAATGGCTACACCTTC
- TRBJ1-6 TRBV18 few CASSPETANSPLHF TGTGCCAGCTCACCAGAGACGGCGAATTCACCCCTCCACTTT
- TRBJ1-4 TRBV6-5 - CASTERRTNEKLFF TGTGCCAGCACCGAAAGGAGGACTAATGAAAAACTGTTTTTT
TRBD2 TRBJ2-3 TRBV7-6 - CASSPRTSSADTQYF TGTGCCAGCAGCCCCCGGACTAGTTCCGCAGATACGCAGTATTTT
- TRBJ1-1 TRBV5-4 - CASRPTGQRGTEAFF TGTGCCAGCAGACCTACAGGGCAGAGGGGCACTGAAGCTTTCTTT
- TRBJ2-1 TRBV6-5 - CASSYGQAKHYNEQFF TGTGCCAGCAGTTACGGGCAGGCCAAACATTACAATGAGCAGTTCTTC
TRBD1 TRBJ2-6 TRBV24-1 - CATQGGAGANVLTF TGTGCCACCCAAGGGGGCGCTGGGGCCAACGTCCTGACTTTC
- TRBJ2-3 TRBV24-1 - CATSAGGTDTQYF TGTGCCACCAGTGCCGGGGGCACAGATACGCAGTATTTT
- TRBJ1-4 TRBV10-3 - CAISESILVGESEKLFF TGTGCCATCAGTGAGTCGATTTTAGTCGGGGAATCGGAAAAACTGTTTTTT
- TRBJ1-6 TRBV14 - CASSLRAGASKPLHF TGTGCCAGCAGCCTAAGGGCCGGAGCCTCGAAGCCCCTCCACTTT
- TRBJ2-7 TRBV18 - CASSPPGPYEQYF TGTGCCAGCTCACCACCGGGACCCTACGAGCAGTACTTC
- TRBJ1-6 TRBV3-1/TRBV3-2 - CASSPLLIGASPLHF TGTGCCAGCAGCCCCCTCTTAATTGGGGCTTCACCCCTCCACTTT
TRBD1 TRBJ2-7 TRBV10-3 - CAIKKTGTGTNSYEQYF TGTGCCATCAAGAAAACCGGGACAGGGACCAACTCCTACGAGCAGTACTTC
- TRBJ1-5 TRBV19 - CASSERQSPRPQHF TGTGCCAGTAGTGAGAGACAGAGCCCTCGGCCCCAGCATTTT
- TRBJ2-7 TRBV20-1 - CSALMRMEQYF TGCAGTGCCCTTATGCGTATGGAGCAGTACTTC
- TRBJ2-3 TRBV9 few CASGATTLSTDTQYF TGTGCCAGCGGCGCCACGACCCTAAGCACAGATACGCAGTATTTT
- TRBJ2-3 TRBV11-3 few CASSLPLSQAYTDTQYF TGTGCCAGCAGCTTACCCTTGAGCCAGGCCTACACAGATACGCAGTATTTT
TRBD1 TRBJ1-6 TRBV7-3 - CASSSGDRSNSPLHF TGTGCCAGCAGCTCTGGGGACAGATCTAATTCACCCCTCCACTTT
- TRBJ2-7 TRBV11-2 - CASSLIGTVSSYEQYF TGTGCCAGCAGCTTAATCGGTACGGTGAGCTCCTACGAGCAGTACTTC
TRBD1 TRBJ1-1 TRBV6-5 - CASSSDRVETEAFF TGTGCCAGCAGTTCGGACAGGGTGGAGACTGAAGCTTTCTTT
- TRBJ2-1 TRBV4-2 - CASSQDENLVGNEQFF TGTGCCAGCAGCCAGGATGAGAATCTGGTTGGGAATGAGCAGTTCTTC
- TRBJ2-2 TRBV5-1 - CASSLGSRNTGELFF TGCGCCAGCAGCTTGGGTTCTAGGAACACCGGGGAGCTGTTTTTT
TRBD2 TRBJ2-1 TRBV18 - CASSPNWGSGVHNEQFF TGTGCCAGCTCACCAAACTGGGGTAGCGGGGTCCACAATGAGCAGTTCTTC
TRBD1 TRBJ1-3 TRBV5-8 - CASRSQGVAGNTIYF TGTGCCAGCAGGTCACAGGGGGTCGCTGGAAACACCATATATTTT
TRBD1 TRBJ2-2 TRBV4-2 once CASSVTGGFNTGELFF TGTGCCAGCAGCGTCACAGGGGGCTTTAACACCGGGGAGCTGTTTTTT
TRBD1 TRBJ1-2 TRBV6-5 - CASSRTGSGQGYTF TGTGCCAGCAGTCGGACAGGGAGCGGACAAGGCTACACCTTC
- TRBJ1-1 TRBV29-1 - CSPPWQVNTEAFF TGCAGCCCTCCATGGCAGGTCAACACTGAAGCTTTCTTT
TRBD1 TRBJ1-6 TRBV18 - CASSPLETGGRNSPLHF TGTGCCAGCTCACCACTTGAGACAGGGGGCAGGAATTCACCCCTCCACTTT
- TRBJ2-7 TRBV27 - CASSLSSGRSYEQYF TGTGCCAGCAGTTTATCCTCGGGACGGTCCTACGAGCAGTACTTC
- TRBJ2-7 TRBV3-1/TRBV3-2 - CASSPRLAHEQYF TGTGCCAGCAGCCCCAGGCTAGCTCACGAGCAGTACTTC
- TRBJ1-2 TRBV15 - CATSSLLPGYGYTF TGTGCCACCAGCAGTCTTTTGCCTGGCTATGGCTACACCTTC
- TRBJ1-5 TRBV7-8 once CASSLGVQGSEQPQHF TGTGCCAGCAGCTTAGGGGTCCAAGGGAGCGAACAGCCCCAGCATTTT
- TRBJ1-4 TRBV7-9 - CASRDQTNEKLFF TGTGCCAGCAGGGATCAAACGAATGAAAAACTGTTTTTT
TRBD2 TRBJ2-4 TRBV6-1 - CASSEWEGTQNIQYF TGTGCCAGCAGTGAATGGGAGGGGACCCAAAACATTCAGTACTTC
TRBD1 TRBJ1-5 TRBV19 - CASSHLDRAGNQPQHF TGTGCCAGTAGCCATCTGGACAGGGCAGGCAATCAGCCCCAGCATTTT
TRBD2 TRBJ2-1 TRBV9 - CASSSSRTSGDNEQFF TGTGCCAGCAGCTCTAGCCGGACTAGCGGGGACAATGAGCAGTTCTTC
TRBD1 TRBJ2-7 TRBV2 - CASSGDRPYEQYF TGTGCCAGCAGCGGGGACAGGCCCTACGAGCAGTACTTC
- TRBJ1-1 TRBV5-1 - CASSIEWGAITEAFF TGCGCCAGCAGCATCGAGTGGGGGGCTATAACTGAAGCTTTCTTT
TRBD2 TRBJ2-1 TRBV9 - CASSVTFWVAGSPPEQFF TGTGCCAGCAGCGTAACCTTCTGGGTAGCGGGGTCACCGCCTGAGCAGTTCTTC
- TRBJ1-1 TRBV6-6 - CASSLDNAEAFF TGTGCCAGCAGCCTCGACAATGCTGAAGCTTTCTTT
TRBD2 TRBJ2-2 TRBV7-2 - CASSFSGGAHGELFF TGTGCCAGCAGCTTCAGCGGGGGGGCACACGGGGAGCTGTTTTTT
- TRBJ1-1 TRBV11-2 - CASSYQGPNTEAFF TGTGCCAGCAGTTATCAGGGGCCTAACACTGAAGCTTTCTTT
- TRBJ1-4 TRBV30 - CAWSLPGNEKLFF TGTGCCTGGAGTCTTCCTGGGAATGAAAAACTGTTTTTT